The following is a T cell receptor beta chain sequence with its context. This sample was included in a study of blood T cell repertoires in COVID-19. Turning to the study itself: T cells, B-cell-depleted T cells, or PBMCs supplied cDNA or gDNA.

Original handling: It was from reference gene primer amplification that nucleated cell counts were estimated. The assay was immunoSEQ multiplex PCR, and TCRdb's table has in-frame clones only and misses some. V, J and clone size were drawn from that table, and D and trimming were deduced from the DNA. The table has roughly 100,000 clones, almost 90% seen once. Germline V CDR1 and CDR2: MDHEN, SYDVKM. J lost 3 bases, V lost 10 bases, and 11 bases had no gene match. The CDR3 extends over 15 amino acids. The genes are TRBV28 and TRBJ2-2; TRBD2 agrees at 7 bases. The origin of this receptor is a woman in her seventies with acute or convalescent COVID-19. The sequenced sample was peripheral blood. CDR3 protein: CAISSGTTYTGELFF. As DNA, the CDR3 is TGTGCCATCTCCTCCGGGACTACCTACACCGGGGAGCTGTTTTTT.